The 21 T cell receptor beta chains listed next were all sequenced from one sample in a study of CD8+CD57+ T cells in acquired aplastic anemia. Template material for TCR beta VDJ and CDR3 profiling consisted of genomic DNA. TCRdb recomputed calls from the reads with MiXCR, one row per CDR3 protein. The sample lists approximately 270,000 distinct CDR3 sequences, 45% to 70% seen once, with less than 10% in the top ten. The material sequenced was sorted CD4+, CD8+, or CD8+CD57+ T cells (not recorded which) from PBMCs. Receptors originate from a human donor with severe aplastic anemia or a healthy control (not recorded which).

This clonotype was observed at least ten times. The chain combines TRBV20-1 with TRBJ2-7; D gene uncertain. CDR3 length: 13 residues. Looked up from germline, CDR1 is DFQATT and CDR2 is SNEGSKA (reference sequence). V lost 4 bases, J lost 0 bases, and 10 bases lay in between. The DNA for the CDR3 is TGCAGTGCTATGGGCAGCTACTCCTACGAGCAGTACTTC. It specifies CSAMGSYSYEQYF.

The chain recombines TRBV7-9 with TRBJ2-7; 7 positions agree with TRBD1. Germline lookup yields CDR1 SEHNR and CDR2 FQNEAQ (reference sequence). V dropped 5 bases and J dropped 3; count of bases not matched to a gene: 7. This CDR3 is 14 amino acids long. CDR3 nucleotides: TGTGCCAGCAGCCCTAGGGACAGCCACTACGAGCAGTACTTC. Amino acid sequence: CASSPRDSHYEQYF.

This chain joins TRBV15 and TRBJ2-1; 7 bases align to TRBD2. Per the germline V gene, CDR1 is LNHNV and CDR2 is YYDKDF (reference sequence). The J segment lost 4 bases and the V segment lost 3 bases, leaving 18 bases of the junction unmatched. The CDR3 length is 19 residues. CDR3 sequence reads: CATSSPGSGGDLHYNEQFF. CDR3 nucleotides: TGTGCCACCAGCAGCCCTGGTTCGGGGGGTGATCTCCATTACAATGAGCAGTTCTTC. Based on the CDR3 plus reference TRBV15 and TRBJ2-1, the full variable domain is DAMVIQNPRYQVTQFGKPVTLSCSQTLNHNVMYWYQQKSSQAPKLLFHYYDKDFNNEADTPDNFQSRRPNTSFCFLDIRSPGLGDTAMYLCATSSPGSGGDLHYNEQFFGPGTRLTVL.

In DNA form, the CDR3 reads TGCAGTGCTAGAGATGCGGGGTACACCGGGGAGCTGTTTTTT. It yields the protein CSARDAGYTGELFF. The V call is TRBV20-1, the J call TRBJ2-2; the D gene is possibly TRBD2 (6 bases). Trimming stripped 0 bases from V and 3 bases from J, with 8 bases between. CDR3 length: 14 residues. Germline V gives CDR1 DFQATT, CDR2 SNEGSKA (reference sequence).

This chain joins TRBV6-5 and TRBJ2-1; 8 nucleotides align to TRBD1. V was clipped by 0 bases and J by 2 bases; unmatched bases: 3. Germline assignment: CDR1 MNHEY and CDR2 SVGAGI. This CDR3 contains 16 residues. CDR3 nucleotide sequence: TGTGCCAGCAGTTACTCCGCGACAGGGGCCTACAATGAGCAGTTCTTC. Its protein is CASSYSATGAYNEQFF.

V usage is TRBV20-1 and J usage is TRBJ1-1; D unclear. The CDR3 consists of 14 residues. Deletions cut 6 bases from V and 1 base from J, with 15 bases between. CDR1 and CDR2 (germline): DFQATT, SNEGSKA (reference sequence). This CDR3 is CSASSATANTEAFF. Written as DNA, the CDR3 is TGCAGTGCCAGCAGCGCCACAGCGAACACTGAAGCTTTCTTT.

For this clonotype: A read error is possible here, since a much larger clone lies one base away. In DNA form, the CDR3 reads TGTGCCAGCAGCTCCGGGGGGTCGGTAGAAGCTTTCTTT. Its translation: CASSSGGSVEAFF. This chain links TRBV5-4 with TRBJ1-1; a possible D gene is TRBD1 (5 bases). CDR1 and CDR2 from the germline V gene are SGHNT and YYREEE (reference sequence). V gave up 3 bases and J gave up 8 bases, with 14 bases separating them. The CDR3 contains 13 residues.

The rearrangement joins TRBV7-3 to TRBJ1-2; a possible D gene is TRBD1 (5 bases). This CDR3 region has 13 residues. Germline loops: CDR1 SGHTA, CDR2 FQGTGA. Deletions cut 0 bases from V and 6 bases from J, with 8 bases between. The CDR3 protein is CASSLTGANGYTF. The CDR3 DNA sequence: TGTGCCAGCAGCTTAACTGGGGCGAATGGCTACACCTTC. Looking up the rest from reference TRBV7-3 and TRBJ1-2 gives the full variable domain: GAGVSQTPSNKVTEKGKYVELRCDPISGHTALYWYRQSLGQGPEFLIYFQGTGAADDSGLPNDRFFAVRPEGSVSTLKIQRTERGDSAVYLCASSLTGANGYTFGSGTRLTVV.

This clonotype occurred many times. The chain employs TRBV5-1 and TRBJ2-1; 9 bases align to TRBD1. This CDR3 has 14 residues. V lost 3 bases to trimming and J lost 5 bases; unmatched junction nucleotides: 3. Germline CDR1 reads SGHRS; CDR2 reads YFSETQ. CDR3 amino acids: CASSSQGAHNEQFF. The CDR3 region has the DNA TGCGCCAGCAGCTCACAGGGGGCACACAATGAGCAGTTCTTC.

This chain joins TRBV7-7 and TRBJ2-7, with D possibly matching TRBD1 (6 bases). CDR1 is SSHAT and CDR2 is FNYEAQ in the germline V gene (reference sequence). The CDR3 loop spans 12 amino acids. The CDR3 protein is CAREGGLNEQYF. CDR3 DNA sequence: TGTGCTAGAGAAGGGGGTCTCAACGAGCAGTACTTC.

In this sample, this clonotype turned up many times. V gene TRBV2 combines with J gene TRBJ2-7; D is possibly TRBD1 or TRBD2 (5 bases each). V was trimmed by 7 bases and J by 5 bases, leaving 18 bases between them. Per the germline V gene, CDR1 is SNHLY and CDR2 is FYNNEI. The CDR3 is made up of 14 amino acids. The CDR3 here is CASTPGPRGHEQYF. DNA for the CDR3: TGTGCCAGCACACCAGGGCCCCGGGGACACGAGCAGTACTTC.

The chain carries TRBV2 and TRBJ2-5; D is perhaps TRBD1 or TRBD2 (7 bases each). V lost 6 bases and J 4 bases, leaving 18 bases between the germline ends. The CDR3 has 15 amino acids. Germline V CDR1 and CDR2: SNHLY, FYNNEI. CDR3 in DNA: TGTGCCAGCAGCCTCGGCAGGGGGGGCGCAGAGACCCAGTACTTC. This codes for CASSLGRGGAETQYF.

The rearrangement links TRBV24-1 to TRBJ1-2; 7 bases line up with TRBD1. CDR3 length: 15 amino acids. Germline assignment: CDR1 KGHDR and CDR2 SFDVKD. Unmatched junction bases numbered 4, after V lost 4 bases and J lost 0 bases. This CDR3 reads CATSDRQGPNYGYTF. CDR3 DNA sequence: TGTGCCACCAGTGACCGACAGGGCCCTAACTATGGCTACACCTTC.

The table lists this clonotype with a few counts. This sequence joins TRBV25-1 and TRBJ1-2; perhaps TRBD1 as D (5 bases). The CDR3 has 14 residues. Trimming pared 7 bases from V and 9 bases from J, leaving 21 bases between. The germline CDR1 and CDR2 sequences are MGHDK and SYGVNS. The CDR3 DNA is TGTGCCAGCACATCCGGGGGTTATTCTAGAAGCTACACCTTC. Protein product: CASTSGGYSRSYTF.

There are a few counts of this clonotype. The chain joins TRBV11-1 to TRBJ1-5; TRBD1 agrees at 7 bases. CDR1 and CDR2 from the germline V gene are SGHAT and FQDESV (reference sequence). V trimming: 3 bases; J trimming: 2 bases; junction bases outside the gene matches: 4. The CDR3 is made up of 15 amino acids. CDR3 nucleotide sequence: TGTGCCAGCAGCTTGACAGGGCTTGGCAATCAGCCCCAGCATTTT. This gives the protein CASSLTGLGNQPQHF.

The chain recombines TRBV29-1 with TRBJ2-7; the D is unclear. The CDR3 has 14 residues. Germline V gene data show CDR1 as SQVTM and CDR2 as ANQGSEA. Trimming left V 6 bases short and J 0 bases short, with 15 bases between. The CDR3 nucleotides read TGCAGCGTGGTGGGCGATAAGGGCTCCTACGAGCAGTACTTC. It yields the protein CSVVGDKGSYEQYF.

In its sample, this clonotype was seen once. The rearrangement links TRBV5-1 to TRBJ2-2; TRBD2 might be the D (5 bases). Germline CDR1 SGHRS, CDR2 YFSETQ. With 4 bases removed from V and 7 bases from J, the gap between germline ends came to 14 bases. This CDR3 is built from 14 residues. CDR3 sequence (DNA): TGCGCCAGCAGCCAGAACCTAGCCCTCGGGGAGCTGTTTTTT. Its translation: CASSQNLALGELFF.

V gene TRBV5-1 combines with J gene TRBJ2-1, with D possibly being TRBD1 or TRBD2 (7 bases each). The V and J ends lost 6 bases and 5 bases respectively, with 18 bases between them. CDR3 length: 15 residues. The V gene's germline CDR1 is SGHRS and CDR2 YFSETQ. The CDR3 region has the DNA TGCGCCAGCAAAGCCCAGGGGGGGCAGCACAATGAGCAGTTCTTC. Amino acid sequence: CASKAQGGQHNEQFF.

This clonotype came up many times. V gene TRBV5-6 combines with J gene TRBJ2-7; 12 nucleotides match TRBD1. Germline trimming cut 0 bases from V and 6 bases from J; bases unmatched to any gene: 7. Germline CDR1 SGHDT, CDR2 YYEEEE. The CDR3 extends over 16 amino acids. The CDR3 DNA is TGTGCCAGCAGCTTGGAGTTTGGGACAGGGGGCCCCGAGCAGTACTTC. It encodes CASSLEFGTGGPEQYF.

This clonotype came up once. The chain couples TRBV6-9 to TRBJ1-1; D is unresolved. The CDR3 loop spans 13 amino acids. CDR1 and CDR2 from the germline V gene are MNHGY and SVAAGI. Between the trimmed V and J ends, which lost 4 bases and 4 bases, there was a span of 10 bases. Written as DNA, the CDR3 is TGTGCCAGCAGTTTCGACCGGCTCACTGAAGCTTTCTTT. As protein: CASSFDRLTEAFF.

The table lists this clonotype with many counts. This chain links TRBV14 with TRBJ1-6; 7 nucleotides agree with TRBD1. The CDR3 length is 13 residues. V gave up 4 bases and J gave up 10 bases; unmatched junction bases: 4. Germline loops: CDR1 SGHDN, CDR2 FVKESK. CDR3 sequence (DNA): TGTGCCAGCAGCCCGACAGGGCACTCACCCCTCCACTTT. It is translated as CASSPTGHSPLHF.